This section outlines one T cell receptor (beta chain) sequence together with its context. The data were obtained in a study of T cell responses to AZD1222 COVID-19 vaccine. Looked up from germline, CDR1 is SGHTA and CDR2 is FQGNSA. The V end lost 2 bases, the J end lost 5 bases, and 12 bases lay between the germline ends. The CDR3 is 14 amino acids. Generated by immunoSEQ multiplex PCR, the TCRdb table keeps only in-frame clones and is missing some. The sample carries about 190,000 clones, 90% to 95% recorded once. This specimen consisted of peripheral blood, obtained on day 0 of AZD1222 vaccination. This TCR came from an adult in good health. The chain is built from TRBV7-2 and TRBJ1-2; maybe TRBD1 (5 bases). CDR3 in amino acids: CASSLTPDSYGYTF. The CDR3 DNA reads TGTGCCAGCAGCTTAACCCCAGACAGTTATGGCTACACCTTC.